These 18 T cell receptor beta chains originate from one sample sequenced in a study of blood T cell repertoires in COVID-19. The method was immunoSEQ multiplex PCR; TCRdb's version includes in-frame clones alone and lacks a portion of them. The sample yields about 63,000 clones, 76% seen once. The material sequenced was peripheral blood. Receptor source: an elderly woman with acute or convalescent COVID-19.

The chain links TRBV5-5 to TRBJ2-7; D ambiguous. The CDR3 runs to 15 residues. With 1 base removed from V and 2 bases from J, the gap between germline ends came to 13 bases. Per germline, CDR1 SGHKS and CDR2 YYEKEE (reference sequence). The CDR3 reads CASSLLAAATYEQYF. For the CDR3, the DNA is TGTGCCAGCAGCTTGTTGGCGGCCGCGACCTACGAGCAGTACTTC.

This chain uses TRBV11-3 with TRBJ2-1; possible D gene TRBD2, 6 bases. The CDR3 length is 15 residues. V lost 3 bases and J 4 bases, leaving 13 bases between the germline ends. Per germline, CDR1 SGHNT and CDR2 YENEEA. The CDR3 region has the DNA TGTGCCAGCAGCTTGAGCGGGCTAGGGTACAATGAGCAGTTCTTC. This translates into CASSLSGLGYNEQFF.

This chain joins TRBV29-1 and TRBJ2-1; D perhaps matches TRBD1 (6 bases). CDR3 length: 12 residues. The V end was cut by 6 bases, the J end by 8 bases, with 14 bases between. Germline lookup yields CDR1 SQVTM and CDR2 ANQGSEA. DNA for the CDR3: TGCAGCGTATACACAGGGTTCTATGAGCAGTTCTTC. Its translation: CSVYTGFYEQFF.

This chain connects TRBV6-4 to TRBJ1-2; no reliable D call. Germline V CDR1 and CDR2: MRHNA, SNTAGT. The CDR3 contains 13 residues. The germline V and J ends were trimmed by 6 bases and 4 bases, with 12 bases remaining between them. The chain's CDR3 is CASSPAVGYGYTF. DNA of the CDR3: TGTGCCAGCAGCCCCGCGGTAGGCTATGGCTACACCTTC.

This clone has only a few counts. The chain's CDR3 is CASTPRGTSGRSKQFF. CDR3 nucleotide sequence: TGTGCCAGCACCCCCCGGGGGACTAGCGGGAGGTCCAAGCAGTTCTTC. V and J are TRBV6-2 or TRBV6-3 and TRBJ2-1; TRBD2 matches at 15 bases. CDR3 size: 16 residues. V was clipped by 7 bases and J by 11 bases; unmatched bases: 12. Germline CDR1 reads MNHEY; CDR2 reads SVGEGT.

The sample holds a few counts of this clone. The rearrangement joins TRBV7-9 to TRBJ1-2; D may be TRBD1 (5 bases). V was pared by 1 base and J by 2 bases, with 5 bases between. Looked up from germline, CDR1 is SEHNR and CDR2 is FQNEAQ (reference sequence). The CDR3 length is 13 residues. CDR3 region: CASSLGQNYGYTF. Here the CDR3 DNA reads TGTGCCAGCAGCTTAGGACAGAACTATGGCTACACCTTC.

The rearrangement uses TRBV5-1 and TRBJ2-7; 7 bases match TRBD2. The junction had 3 bases not matched to a gene; V was cut back by 0 bases and J by 0 bases. Germline V gene lookup returns CDR1 SGHRS and CDR2 YFSETQ. The CDR3 loop spans 15 amino acids. This CDR3 reads CASSLDSGNSYEQYF. Here the CDR3 DNA reads TGCGCCAGCAGCTTGGACAGCGGGAACTCCTACGAGCAGTACTTC.

The gene calls are TRBV6-5 and TRBJ2-7, with 13 bases that match TRBD2. V lost 6 bases to trimming and J lost 5 bases; unmatched junction nucleotides: 7. Germline V gives CDR1 MNHEY, CDR2 SVGAGI. This CDR3 spans 15 amino acids. CDR3 amino acids: CASSQTSGRSHEQYF. In nucleotides, the CDR3 is TGTGCCAGCAGCCAGACTAGCGGGAGGTCCCACGAGCAGTACTTC.

CDR3 DNA: TGTGCCAGCAGCCGTAACCAAGGCGGTGAAAAACTGTTTTTT. Translation gives CASSRNQGGEKLFF. The chain recombines TRBV5-5 with TRBJ1-4; D uncertain. Trimming left V 4 bases short and J 7 bases short, with 14 bases between. Germline V gives CDR1 SGHKS, CDR2 YYEKEE (reference sequence). This CDR3 comprises 14 residues.

The rearrangement links TRBV9 to TRBJ1-3; possible D gene TRBD1, 6 bases. V gave up 3 bases and J gave up 0 bases, with 10 bases separating them. The CDR3 consists of 15 residues. Germline V lookup: CDR1 SGDLS, CDR2 YYNGEE. The chain's CDR3 is CASSGTAGSGNTIYF. CDR3 nucleotides: TGTGCCAGCAGCGGGACAGCCGGCTCTGGAAACACCATATATTTT.

This chain links TRBV4-1 with TRBJ2-7; 10 nucleotides align to TRBD2. This CDR3 is 16 amino acids long. Looked up from germline, CDR1 is MGHRA and CDR2 is YSYEKL. V gave up 0 bases and J gave up 4 bases; unmatched junction bases: 6. Here the CDR3 reads CASSQDWASGRYEQYF. CDR3 bases: TGCGCCAGCAGCCAAGATTGGGCTAGCGGGAGATACGAGCAGTACTTC.

This sequence joins TRBV9 and TRBJ2-5; 7 bases are shared with TRBD1. CDR3 length equals 20 residues. The ends lost 4 bases at V and 5 bases at J; junction bases unmatched: 26. Germline CDR1 is SGDLS and CDR2 is YYNGEE. In DNA form, the CDR3 reads TGTGCCAGCAGCTCCAGTAGTAGGGAGACAGGGTGGATGGTTTGGGAGACCCAGTACTTC. This translates into CASSSSSRETGWMVWETQYF.

The chain carries TRBV10-3 and TRBJ2-1, with 12 bases aligning to TRBD2. V lost 3 bases and J lost 10; bases outside the gene matches: 13. The CDR3 runs to 17 residues. Germline CDR1 is ENHRY and CDR2 is SYGVKD. The CDR3 is CAISDPTSGGFLNEQFF. CDR3 in DNA: TGTGCCATCAGTGACCCGACTAGCGGGGGCTTCCTCAACGAGCAGTTCTTC.

The rearrangement links TRBV5-1 to TRBJ2-7, with 16 nucleotides matching TRBD2. With V trimmed by 4 bases and J by 7 bases, 8 bases remained unmatched. CDR1 and CDR2 from the germline V gene are SGHRS and YFSETQ. The CDR3 is made up of 16 amino acids. CDR3 sequence (DNA): TGCGCCAGCAGCCTGGGACTAGCGGGGGGGCGATGGGAGCAGTACTTC. It codes for CASSLGLAGGRWEQYF. Looking up the rest from reference TRBV5-1 and TRBJ2-7 gives the full variable domain: KAGVTQTPRYLIKTRGQQVTLSCSPISGHRSVSWYQQTPGQGLQFLFEYFSETQRNKGNFPGRFSGRQFSNSRSEMNVSTLELGDSALYLCASSLGLAGGRWEQYFGPGTRLTVT.

This clone showed up just once. V is TRBV28 and J is TRBJ2-1; 9 nucleotides align to TRBD2. In germline, CDR1 is MDHEN, CDR2 SYDVKM. CDR3 length: 14 residues. The trim removed 9 bases at V and 8 bases at J, leaving 11 bases unmatched. The CDR3 nucleotides read TGTGCCAGTGAGATAGCGGGAGACCGCGATGAGCAGTTCTTC. Translation gives CASEIAGDRDEQFF.

The chain combines TRBV28 with TRBJ2-7; 11 bases line up with TRBD2. Germline CDR1 reads MDHEN; CDR2 reads SYDVKM. The CDR3 covers 21 residues. Trimming removed 3 bases from V and 0 bases from J; junction bases left unmatched: 19. This CDR3 is CASSFDPLLAGDPDSSYEQYF. In DNA, the CDR3 is TGTGCCAGCAGTTTCGATCCCCTACTAGCGGGAGATCCCGATAGCTCCTACGAGCAGTACTTC.

V gene TRBV4-1 combines with J gene TRBJ2-5, with D possibly being TRBD2 (5 bases). CDR1 and CDR2 from the germline V gene are MGHRA and YSYEKL. Trimming removed 1 base from V and 5 bases from J, with 11 bases in between. The CDR3 length is 14 residues. This CDR3 reads CASSQGRRGETQYF. The CDR3 nucleotides read TGCGCCAGCAGCCAAGGACGGAGAGGGGAGACCCAGTACTTC.

V gene TRBV11-1 combines with J gene TRBJ2-7, with 9 bases aligning to TRBD2. This CDR3 contains 15 residues. With V trimmed by 5 bases and J by 3 bases, 8 bases remained unmatched. Germline CDR1 reads SGHAT; CDR2 reads FQDESV (reference sequence). CDR3 residues: CASSQGVAGVYEQYF. Written as DNA, the CDR3 is TGTGCCAGCAGCCAGGGGGTAGCGGGAGTCTACGAGCAGTACTTC.